These 19 T cell receptor beta chains share one sample of origin, sequenced in a study of shared clonotypes between healthy human individuals (dated by TCRdb to the early 2020s). Libraries came from the immunoSEQ multiplex PCR assay. As stored in TCRdb, this immuneACCESS dataset retains in-frame rearrangements with V and J assigned. A fraction of the clones does not appear; measured against another copy, unresolved V genes explain less than half of the discrepancy, and the remainder lacks a known reason. The sample yields about 2,200,000 clones; roughly 91% were counted once. The top ten hold over 1.5% of the sample. For the CD8 naive samples, CD45RO-negative cells were positively selected for CCR7, yielding a CD45RA+CCR7+ population from which TemRA cells were excluded. Sequenced material: naive CD8+ T cells from PBMCs. The sample's cell subset or site label, decoded: CD45RA+CCR7+. The receptor set was obtained from a man aged 18 to 30 in good health. Some clones in this sample may be carry-over from other donors' samples.

This clone was detected only once. The CDR3 DNA reads as TGTGCCAGCAGTGACCCTGATACGCAGTATTTT. Translated, it gives CASSDPDTQYF. The chain joins TRBV25-1 to TRBJ2-3; D is ambiguous. The CDR3 contains 11 residues. V dropped 3 bases and J dropped 6 bases, with 4 bases sitting between them. Germline V CDR1 and CDR2: MGHDK, SYGVNS.

This chain uses TRBV29-1 with TRBJ2-7; D not resolved. Germline CDR1 and CDR2: SQVTM and ANQGSEA. Trimming shortened V by 6 bases and J by 2 bases, and 5 bases separated the two germline ends. The CDR3 runs 10 residues. The CDR3 spells CSVKTYEQYF. The DNA of the CDR3 is TGCAGCGTAAAGACCTACGAGCAGTACTTC.

The chain is built from TRBV4-2 and TRBJ2-3, with 7 bases fitting TRBD2. V gave up 4 bases and J gave up 4 bases; unmatched junction bases: 11. The CDR3 runs to 16 residues. The germline V gene has CDR1 LGHNA and CDR2 YNFKEQ. CDR3 amino acids: CASSPLSGGGPDTQYF. The CDR3 DNA follows: TGTGCCAGCAGCCCGCTGTCGGGGGGAGGGCCAGATACGCAGTATTTT.

This chain uses TRBV7-2 with TRBJ1-3; D might be TRBD1 (6 bases). Germline lookup yields CDR1 SGHTA and CDR2 FQGNSA. Trimming removed 1 base at V and 0 bases at J, with 10 bases between. The CDR3 is 16 residues long. The CDR3 DNA sequence: TGTGCCAGCAGCTTAGTTGGGGGCCTCTCTGGAAACACCATATATTTT. It yields the protein CASSLVGGLSGNTIYF.

Points on this clone: Other DNA sequences from this sample encode an identical CDR3 as well. V gene TRBV5-6 combines with J gene TRBJ2-1, with D unclear. Germline loops: CDR1 SGHDT, CDR2 YYEEEE. Trimming shortened V by 3 bases and J by 10 bases, and 8 bases separated the two germline ends. The CDR3 length is 11 residues. CDR3 loop: CASSYVSEQFF. The CDR3 region has the DNA TGTGCCAGCAGCTACGTCTCGGAGCAGTTCTTC.

The J gene is TRBJ2-7, the V gene TRBV6-1, with D possibly being TRBD1 or TRBD2 (5 bases each). Deletions cut 4 bases from V and 6 bases from J, with 10 bases between. The CDR3 sequence is 12 residues long. Per germline, CDR1 MNHNS and CDR2 SASEGT. CDR3 sequence: CASSGDGTEQYF. The CDR3 nucleotides are TGTGCCAGCAGTGGGGACGGTACCGAGCAGTACTTC.

This clone was counted between two and nine times. Additional DNA sequences in this sample encode the identical CDR3. The rearrangement uses TRBV27 and TRBJ2-1; D is unclear. CDR1 and CDR2 from the germline V gene are MNHEY and SMNVEV (reference sequence). V was cut by 6 bases and J by 0 bases, with 6 bases left in between. The CDR3 length is 13 residues. In DNA form, the CDR3 reads TGTGCCAGCAGCCTAGGCTCCTACAATGAGCAGTTCTTC. It specifies CASSLGSYNEQFF.

V usage is TRBV28 and J usage is TRBJ1-1, with 8 bases lining up with TRBD1. There are 16 residues in the CDR3. Germline values: CDR1 MDHEN, CDR2 SYDVKM. After removal of 3 bases from V and 5 bases from J, the junction contained 11 bases not matched to a gene. In nucleotides, the CDR3 is TGTGCCAGCAGTTTTAATTTTGCAGGGGGCGAAACTGAAGCTTTCTTT. Encoded protein: CASSFNFAGGETEAFF. Combining the CDR3 with reference TRBV28 and TRBJ1-1 gives the whole variable domain DVKVTQSSRYLVKRTGEKVFLECVQDMDHENMFWYRQDPGLGLRLIYFSYDVKMKEKGDIPEGYSVSREKKERFSLILESASTNQTSMYLCASSFNFAGGETEAFFGQGTRLTVV.

The chain has TRBV5-4 and TRBJ1-6, with 7 bases aligning to TRBD1. The CDR3 sequence is 16 residues long. V lost 4 bases and J lost 5; bases outside the gene matches: 9. CDR1 is SGHNT and CDR2 is YYREEE in the germline V gene (reference sequence). CDR3 amino acids: CASSAGTENNNSPLHF. CDR3 DNA sequence: TGTGCCAGCAGCGCGGGGACAGAAAATAATAATTCACCCCTCCACTTT.

V is TRBV7-9 and J is TRBJ2-7, with 8 bases aligning to TRBD2. This CDR3 is built from 15 residues. The ends lost 6 bases at V and 0 bases at J; junction bases unmatched: 7. Germline-derived CDR1 and CDR2 are SEHNR and FQNEAQ (reference sequence). The CDR3 protein is CASSQNSGNSYEQYF. The CDR3 bases are TGTGCCAGCAGTCAAAATAGCGGGAACTCCTACGAGCAGTACTTC.

The chain joins TRBV27 to TRBJ1-2; possible D gene TRBD1, 5 bases. Trimming took off 7 bases at V and 3 bases at J, with 24 bases between the two ends. In germline, CDR1 is MNHEY, CDR2 SMNVEV (reference sequence). This CDR3 region has 17 residues. The CDR3 spells CASNSLKNLDTYYGYTF. CDR3 DNA: TGTGCCAGCAACAGTTTAAAAAATCTGGACACCTACTATGGCTACACCTTC.

The chain couples TRBV7-8 to TRBJ1-3; D is perhaps TRBD1 (5 bases). CDR1 SGHVS and CDR2 FQNEAQ come from the germline V gene. The CDR3 totals 15 residues. V was clipped by 1 base and J by 1 base, with 8 bases between them. As DNA, the CDR3 is TGTGCCAGCAGCTTAGATAACAGGTCTGGAAACACCATATATTTT. Its protein is CASSLDNRSGNTIYF.

With respect to this clone: This specimen includes other DNA sequences encoding the same CDR3. V is TRBV27 and J is TRBJ2-4; D perhaps matches TRBD1 (6 bases). This CDR3 comprises 13 residues. The V and J ends lost 2 bases and 7 bases respectively, with 9 bases between them. CDR1 is MNHEY and CDR2 is SMNVEV in the germline V gene (reference sequence). The CDR3 protein is CASSLSRGNIQYF. CDR3 coding DNA: TGTGCCAGCAGTTTAAGCAGGGGTAACATTCAGTACTTC.

Turning to this clone: Other DNA sequences in the same sample also yield this CDR3. The chain links TRBV27 to TRBJ2-7; 9 bases align to TRBD1. The CDR3 spans 16 residues. Looked up from germline, CDR1 is MNHEY and CDR2 is SMNVEV (reference sequence). V shed 6 bases and J 4 bases; nucleotides not matched to a gene: 13. DNA of the CDR3: TGTGCCAGCAGCTATGGAACCGGGACAGGGAGTTACGAGCAGTACTTC. This encodes CASSYGTGTGSYEQYF.

The chain recombines TRBV11-2 with TRBJ2-7, with 9 bases lining up with TRBD1. The CDR3 has 15 residues. J was trimmed by 6 bases and V by 5 bases; bases with no gene match: 11. The germline V gene has CDR1 SGHAT and CDR2 FQNNGV. This CDR3 is CASSEMTGGGFEQYF. The CDR3 DNA reads as TGTGCCAGCAGCGAAATGACAGGGGGGGGCTTCGAGCAGTACTTC.

Here the CDR3 reads CASSVRAGGLNTGELFF. The CDR3 bases are TGTGCCAGCAGCGTACGAGCGGGAGGCCTGAACACCGGGGAGCTGTTTTTT. The chain employs TRBV9 and TRBJ2-2, with 9 bases matching TRBD2. The CDR3 has 17 amino acids. The V gene's germline CDR1 is SGDLS and CDR2 YYNGEE. Trimming at V came to 1 base and at J to 1 base, leaving 5 bases not matched to a gene.

The CDR3 protein is CASSSEPSNTGELFF. The CDR3 DNA follows: TGTGCCAGCAGTTCCGAACCATCAAACACCGGGGAGCTGTTTTTT. The chain couples TRBV6-6 to TRBJ2-2; D gene ambiguous. There are 15 residues in the CDR3. Germline V gene data show CDR1 as MNHNY and CDR2 as SVGAGI (reference sequence). The V end was cut by 4 bases, the J end by 2 bases, with 11 bases between.

This chain links TRBV29-1 with TRBJ2-1; D is unresolved. CDR1 is SQVTM and CDR2 is ANQGSEA in the germline V gene. The ends were cut back, 3 bases at V and 4 bases at J, with 7 bases in the middle. The CDR3 totals 12 residues. The CDR3 sequence: CSVDARYNEQFF. CDR3 bases: TGCAGCGTTGATGCCCGTTACAATGAGCAGTTCTTC.

This chain links TRBV11-2 with TRBJ2-3; D possibly matches TRBD1 or TRBD2 (6 bases each). This CDR3 spans 16 amino acids. CDR1 is SGHAT and CDR2 is FQNNGV in the germline V gene. V lost 8 bases to trimming and J lost 0 bases, with 18 bases between them. This CDR3 is CASLKDRRGSTDTQYF. CDR3 DNA sequence: TGTGCCAGCTTAAAAGACCGGAGGGGGAGCACAGATACGCAGTATTTT.